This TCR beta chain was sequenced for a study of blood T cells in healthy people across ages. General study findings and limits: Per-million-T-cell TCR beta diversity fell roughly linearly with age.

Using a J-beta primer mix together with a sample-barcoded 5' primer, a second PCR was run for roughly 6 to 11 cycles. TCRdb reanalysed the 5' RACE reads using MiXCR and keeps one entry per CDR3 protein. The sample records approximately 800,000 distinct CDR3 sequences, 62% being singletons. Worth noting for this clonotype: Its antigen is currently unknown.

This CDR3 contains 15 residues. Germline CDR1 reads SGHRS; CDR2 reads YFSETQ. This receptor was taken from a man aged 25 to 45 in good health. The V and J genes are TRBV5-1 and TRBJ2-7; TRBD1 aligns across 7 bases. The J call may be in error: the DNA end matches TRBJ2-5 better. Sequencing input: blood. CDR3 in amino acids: CASSPRQGRAETQYF. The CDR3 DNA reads TGCGCCAGCAGCCCCCGACAGGGTAGGGCGGAGACCCAGTACTTC.